This record covers a single T cell receptor beta chain. Its matching antigen is unknown. The sampling schedule covered blood at baseline, cycle 4 day 1, and cycle 7 day 1. The record originates from a study of OX40 agonist ivuxolimab in advanced cancers. Study-level information: Dose-escalation patients had hepatocellular carcinoma, melanoma, renal cell or head and neck cancer.

Study-wide findings and caveats: Expanded peripheral T-cell antigen specificity went undetermined. In general, CD8+ T cells held more expanded clones than CD4+ did, on average.

Germline V gives CDR1 MNHEY, CDR2 SVGAGI. Trimming took 4 bases from V and 1 from J, leaving 14 bases between them. The CDR3 runs 15 residues. The protocol was immunoSEQ multiplex PCR, while the TCRdb copy is restricted to in-frame clones and leaves out a portion. The table shows approximately 72,000 clones, with about 86% occurring only once. This TCR was sampled from an adult with an advanced solid tumor such as melanoma, head and neck, liver or kidney cancer. The sequencing used CD4+ or CD8+ T cells sorted from blood, collected in a trial of the OX40 agonist ivuxolimab. This chain connects TRBV6-5 to TRBJ2-7; TRBD1 is a possible D gene (6 bases). The CDR3 DNA reads as TGTGCCAGCAGTTTCGGGACACCTGGTTCCTACGAGCAGTACTTC. This encodes CASSFGTPGSYEQYF.